Below are 26 T cell receptor beta chains sequenced from a single sample in a study of shared clonotypes between healthy human individuals. Sequencing was performed with immunoSEQ multiplex PCR; in TCRdb, only in-frame clones are kept and a portion is missing. The sample carries 730,000 or so clones, more than 70% recorded once. Sequencing used memory CD4+ T cells sorted from blood. Subset noted: CD45RA-negative fraction. These receptors were obtained from a woman under 40 in good health.

The chain uses TRBV9 and TRBJ2-1; 10 positions agree with TRBD2. The length of the CDR3 is 17 residues. CDR1 is SGDLS, CDR2 YYNGEE, per germline. V lost 2 bases and J lost 3; bases outside the gene matches: 8. CDR3 coding DNA: TGTGCCAGCAGCGTTAATAGCGGGAGGAGAAACTACAATGAGCAGTTCTTC. Translated: CASSVNSGRRNYNEQFF.

V is TRBV19 and J is TRBJ2-1; D is possibly TRBD2 (6 bases). V was trimmed by 5 bases and J by 3 bases, leaving 8 bases between them. Per the germline V gene, CDR1 is LNHDA and CDR2 is SQIVND (reference sequence). There are 13 residues in the CDR3. CDR3 sequence: CASSGRDYNEQFF. As DNA, the CDR3 is TGTGCCAGTAGTGGGCGGGACTACAATGAGCAGTTCTTC.

The rearrangement links TRBV19 to TRBJ1-5; maybe TRBD1 (6 bases). Trimming pared 5 bases from V and 6 bases from J, leaving 11 bases between. Germline V CDR1 and CDR2: LNHDA, SQIVND (reference sequence). CDR3 length: 13 residues. CDR3 residues: CASSAQGSQPQHF. CDR3 sequence (DNA): TGTGCCAGTAGTGCTCAGGGGAGTCAGCCCCAGCATTTT.

Worth noting for this clone: Additional DNA sequences in this sample encode the identical CDR3. The chain uses TRBV29-1 and TRBJ2-5; 8 nucleotides line up with TRBD1. The CDR3 totals 12 residues. Trimming cost V 7 bases and J 5 bases; bases outside gene matches: 6. Germline V gene lookup returns CDR1 SQVTM and CDR2 ANQGSEA. The CDR3 is CSARTGSETQYF. DNA for the CDR3: TGCAGCGCGCGGACAGGGAGCGAGACCCAGTACTTC.

This clone occurred a few times. The chain carries TRBV10-3 and TRBJ2-7, with a tentative D call TRBD2 (5 bases). Germline values: CDR1 ENHRY, CDR2 SYGVKD. This CDR3 is 13 amino acids long. V gave up 11 bases and J gave up 6 bases, with 20 bases separating them. Here the CDR3 DNA reads TGTGCCCTCGGTTTAGAGTTAACTAGCGAGCAGTACTTC. Amino acids: CALGLELTSEQYF.

To note about this clone: This sequence may be a read error, since a much larger clone differs from it by one base. This rearrangement joins TRBV6-6 to TRBJ2-7; weak D call: TRBD2 (6 bases). V was clipped by 6 bases and J by 3 bases, with 9 bases between them. The CDR3 contains 12 residues. From germline, CDR1 is MNHNY and CDR2 SVGAGI (reference sequence). Here the CDR3 DNA reads TGTGCCAGCAGGGAGGGTAACTACGAGCAGTACTTC. Its translation is CASREGNYEQYF.

This clone was seen just once. The J gene is TRBJ1-1, the V gene TRBV29-1, with TRBD1 as a possible D gene (5 bases). Trimming stripped 6 bases from V and 1 base from J, with 15 bases between. CDR1 and CDR2 (germline): SQVTM, ANQGSEA. The CDR3 is 14 residues long. CDR3: CSVPGGAQNTEAFF. The CDR3 DNA is TGCAGCGTCCCAGGTGGGGCACAGAACACTGAAGCTTTCTTT.

The chain has TRBV15 and TRBJ1-4, with D maybe TRBD1 (6 bases). The ends were cut back, 3 bases at V and 7 bases at J, with 18 bases in the middle. The germline gives CDR1 LNHNV, CDR2 YYDKDF (reference sequence). This CDR3 is 16 amino acids long. The CDR3 spells CATSSSSDSGFEKLFF. The CDR3 bases are TGTGCCACCAGCAGCAGCTCGGACAGTGGTTTTGAAAAACTGTTTTTT.

CDR3 in amino acids: CASSLQARRHNEQFF. CDR3 in DNA: TGTGCCAGCAGCTTACAAGCGCGGCGCCACAATGAGCAGTTCTTC. This chain links TRBV11-1 with TRBJ2-1; D is unclear. The germline V gene encodes CDR1 SGHAT and CDR2 FQDESV (reference sequence). The CDR3 has 15 residues. V dropped 2 bases and J dropped 5 bases, with 13 bases sitting between them.

This chain uses TRBV6-4 with TRBJ2-7; a weak D match, TRBD2 (5 bases). CDR1 is MRHNA, CDR2 SNTAGT, per germline. Trimming took 4 bases from V and 0 from J, leaving 10 bases between them. The CDR3 totals 14 residues. The DNA for the CDR3 is TGTGCCAGCAGTGTTCCAGCGGTCTCCTACGAGCAGTACTTC. Translation gives CASSVPAVSYEQYF.

The rearrangement links TRBV18 to TRBJ2-1; D remains ambiguous. The CDR3 extends over 13 amino acids. Germline V CDR1 and CDR2: KGHSH, LQKENI. Trimming took off 6 bases at V and 5 bases at J, with 11 bases between the two ends. The CDR3 DNA sequence: TGTGCCAGCTCGCGCGGCCAGAACAATGAGCAGTTCTTC. Residues: CASSRGQNNEQFF.

The V call is TRBV14, the J call TRBJ2-6, with D unclear. From germline, CDR1 is SGHDN and CDR2 FVKESK. V was pared by 4 bases and J by 0 bases, with 28 bases between. The CDR3 loop spans 22 amino acids. CDR3 residues: CASSRDPPRLGSGSSGANVLTF. Here the CDR3 DNA reads TGTGCCAGCAGCCGAGACCCGCCGCGGTTAGGGTCAGGAAGCTCTGGGGCCAACGTCCTGACTTTC.

CDR3 in DNA: TGTGCCAGCAGCGTCAGCGGAGGCGCGGATTTGGGGGAGCTGTTTTTT. It codes for CASSVSGGADLGELFF. This chain links TRBV9 with TRBJ2-2; the D gene is possibly TRBD2 (5 bases). Between the trimmed V and J ends, which lost 2 bases and 8 bases, there was a span of 19 bases. This CDR3 has 16 amino acids. Germline V gene lookup returns CDR1 SGDLS and CDR2 YYNGEE.

The genes are TRBV27 and TRBJ1-5; tentatively, D is TRBD1 (6 bases). The CDR3 contains 14 residues. Germline-derived CDR1 and CDR2 are MNHEY and SMNVEV (reference sequence). The ends were cut back, 6 bases at V and 7 bases at J, with 16 bases in the middle. The CDR3 reads CASSQGGAGQPQHF. In DNA, the CDR3 is TGTGCCAGCAGCCAAGGGGGGGCTGGACAGCCCCAGCATTTT.

V gene TRBV10-3 combines with J gene TRBJ2-7, with D possibly matching TRBD2 (6 bases). The CDR3 has 12 residues. Germline CDR1 ENHRY, CDR2 SYGVKD. V gave up 10 bases and J gave up 4 bases, with 14 bases separating them. The CDR3 is CATSRDLYEQYF. In DNA, the CDR3 is TGTGCCACCTCCCGGGACTTATACGAGCAGTACTTC.

The chain carries TRBV6-1 and TRBJ1-1; no firm D call. Germline lookup yields CDR1 MNHNS and CDR2 SASEGT. V shed 6 bases and J shed 3 bases, with 8 bases lying between them. This CDR3 has 12 residues. Here the CDR3 DNA reads TGTGCCAGCAGATGGACGGACACTGAAGCTTTCTTT. It yields the protein CASRWTDTEAFF.

This chain connects TRBV11-3 to TRBJ1-3; the D is unclear. V was trimmed by 8 bases and J by 2 bases, leaving 16 bases between them. There are 15 residues in the CDR3. Looked up from germline, CDR1 is SGHNT and CDR2 is YENEEA. The CDR3: CASGAPGLPGNTIYF. The CDR3 DNA reads as TGTGCCAGCGGCGCACCCGGGCTTCCTGGAAACACCATATATTTT.

The chain joins TRBV5-8 to TRBJ2-5, with D maybe TRBD2 (5 bases). Germline assignment: CDR1 SGHTS and CDR2 YDEGEE. This CDR3 is built from 14 residues. The V and J ends lost 7 bases and 6 bases respectively, with 19 bases between them. The CDR3 is CASRIIGNWKTQYF. CDR3 nucleotides: TGTGCCAGCCGCATCATCGGGAATTGGAAGACCCAGTACTTC.

The chain employs TRBV2 and TRBJ2-7; D perhaps matches TRBD1 (5 bases). Germline-derived CDR1 and CDR2 are SNHLY and FYNNEI. V shed 2 bases and J shed 2 bases, with 10 bases lying between them. The CDR3 is 14 residues long. The chain's CDR3 is CASSEIVTAYEQYF. The CDR3 DNA follows: TGTGCCAGCAGTGAAATTGTGACAGCCTACGAGCAGTACTTC.

This chain uses TRBV28 with TRBJ1-5; D is uncertain. The CDR3 sequence is 14 residues long. The germline V and J ends were trimmed by 3 bases and 2 bases, with 8 bases remaining between them. Germline CDR1 MDHEN, CDR2 SYDVKM. CDR3 loop: CASSFLLGNQPQHF. CDR3 sequence (DNA): TGTGCCAGCAGTTTTCTGCTCGGCAATCAGCCCCAGCATTTT.

The chain employs TRBV19 and TRBJ1-3; the D is unclear. With 3 bases removed from V and 0 bases from J, the gap between germline ends came to 9 bases. Germline assignment: CDR1 LNHDA and CDR2 SQIVND (reference sequence). The CDR3 has 15 residues. The CDR3 reads CASSIQRYSGNTIYF. As DNA, the CDR3 is TGTGCCAGTAGTATTCAGCGTTACTCTGGAAACACCATATATTTT.

This chain connects TRBV19 to TRBJ2-7, with a weak D call TRBD1 (6 bases). CDR1 is LNHDA and CDR2 is SQIVND in the germline V gene (reference sequence). V gave up 2 bases and J gave up 4 bases, with 12 bases separating them. CDR3 size: 14 residues. CDR3 bases: TGTGCCAGTAGTATAATGGGACACCAATACGAGCAGTACTTC. Translating gives CASSIMGHQYEQYF.

The V call is TRBV9, the J call TRBJ1-1; D not certain. Trimming left V 4 bases short and J 5 bases short, with 18 bases between. Looked up from germline, CDR1 is SGDLS and CDR2 is YYNGEE. The CDR3 totals 15 residues. The DNA of the CDR3 is TGTGCCAGCAGCCGTGTAGCCGGTTCCACAACTGAAGCTTTCTTT. Translated, it gives CASSRVAGSTTEAFF. The full variable domain, its missing parts supplied by reference TRBV9 and TRBJ1-1, is DSGVTQTPKHLITATGQRVTLRCSPRSGDLSVYWYQQSLDQGLQFLIQYYNGEERAKGNILERFSAQQFPDLHSELNLSSLELGDSALYFCASSRVAGSTTEAFFGQGTRLTVV.

J is TRBJ2-3 and V is TRBV5-6; tentatively, D is TRBD1 (5 bases). CDR3 length: 14 residues. Looked up from germline, CDR1 is SGHDT and CDR2 is YYEEEE. Deletions cut 4 bases from V and 4 bases from J, with 13 bases between. CDR3 sequence reads: CASSPRVGSDTQYF. The CDR3 region has the DNA TGTGCCAGCAGCCCCAGGGTTGGATCAGATACGCAGTATTTT.

V and J are TRBV11-1 and TRBJ2-7, with TRBD2 matching over 11 bases. Germline CDR1 reads SGHAT; CDR2 reads FQDESV (reference sequence). The CDR3 runs to 19 residues. V gave up 5 bases and J gave up 3 bases; unmatched junction bases: 18. The CDR3 loop reads CASSPSPGTSGSMGYEQYF. Written as DNA, the CDR3 is TGTGCCAGCAGCCCCTCGCCCGGGACTAGCGGATCAATGGGCTACGAGCAGTACTTC.

As to this clone: This sample includes further DNA sequences coding for the same CDR3. The chain links TRBV28 to TRBJ2-7; D remains unclear. The CDR3 runs 11 residues. Germline V gene data show CDR1 as MDHEN and CDR2 as SYDVKM. V lost 5 bases and J lost 3, with 5 bases in between. The CDR3 bases are TGTGCCAGCAGTGGATTCTACGAGCAGTACTTC. It codes for CASSGFYEQYF.